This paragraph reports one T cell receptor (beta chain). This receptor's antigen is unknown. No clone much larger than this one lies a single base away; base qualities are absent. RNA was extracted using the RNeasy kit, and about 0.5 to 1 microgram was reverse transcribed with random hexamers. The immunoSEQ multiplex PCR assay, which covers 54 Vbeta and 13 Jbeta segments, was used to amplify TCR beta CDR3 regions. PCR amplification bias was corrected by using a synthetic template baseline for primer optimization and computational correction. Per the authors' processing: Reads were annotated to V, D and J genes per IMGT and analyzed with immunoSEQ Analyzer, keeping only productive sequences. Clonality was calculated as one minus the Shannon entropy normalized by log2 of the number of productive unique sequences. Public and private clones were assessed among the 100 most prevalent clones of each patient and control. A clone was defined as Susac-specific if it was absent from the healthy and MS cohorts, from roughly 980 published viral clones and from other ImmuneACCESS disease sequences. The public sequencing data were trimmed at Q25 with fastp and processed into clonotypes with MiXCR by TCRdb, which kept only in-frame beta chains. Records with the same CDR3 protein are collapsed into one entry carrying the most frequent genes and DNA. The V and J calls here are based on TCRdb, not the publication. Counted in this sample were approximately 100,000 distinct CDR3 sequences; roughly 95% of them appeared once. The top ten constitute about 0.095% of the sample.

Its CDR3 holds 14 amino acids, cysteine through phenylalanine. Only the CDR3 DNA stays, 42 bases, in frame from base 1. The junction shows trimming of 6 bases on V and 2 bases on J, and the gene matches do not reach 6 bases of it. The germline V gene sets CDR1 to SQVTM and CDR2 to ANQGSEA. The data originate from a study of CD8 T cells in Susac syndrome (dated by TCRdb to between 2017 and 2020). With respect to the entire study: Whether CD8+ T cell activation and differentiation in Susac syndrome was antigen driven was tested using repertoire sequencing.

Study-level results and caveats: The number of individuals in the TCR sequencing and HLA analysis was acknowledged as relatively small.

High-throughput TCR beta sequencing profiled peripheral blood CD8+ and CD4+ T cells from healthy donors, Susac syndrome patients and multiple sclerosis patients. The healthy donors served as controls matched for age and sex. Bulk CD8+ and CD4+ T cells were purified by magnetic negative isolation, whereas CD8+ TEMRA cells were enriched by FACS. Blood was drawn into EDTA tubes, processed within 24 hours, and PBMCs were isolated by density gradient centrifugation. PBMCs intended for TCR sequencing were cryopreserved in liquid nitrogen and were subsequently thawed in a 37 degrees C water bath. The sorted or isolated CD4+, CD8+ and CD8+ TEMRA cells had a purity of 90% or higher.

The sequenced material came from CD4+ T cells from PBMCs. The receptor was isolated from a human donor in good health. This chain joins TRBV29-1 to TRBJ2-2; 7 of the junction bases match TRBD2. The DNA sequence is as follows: TGCAGCGTCGTGGGAGGGTCCAACACCGGGGAGCTGTTTTTT. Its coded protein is CSVVGGSNTGELFF.